A selection of T cell receptor beta chains follows, all from one sample in a study of PD-1 blockade in classical Hodgkin lymphoma. Clones were read by immunoSEQ multiplex PCR, and TCRdb kept only the in-frame ones, dropping some. The table records 25,000 to 30,000 clones, roughly 90% of them present only once. Input material: CD4+ T cells from blood. These receptors were taken from a human donor with classical Hodgkin lymphoma. The CDR3 runs from the conserved cysteine through the conserved F or W. A D gene is named only where the DNA matches it firmly. Rows may omit the clone size; those that give it use once, few, many or a size class.

J	D	V	size	CDR3	DNA
TRBJ2-7	-	TRBV9	-	CASSDTSYEQYF	TGTGCCAGCAGCGACACCTCCTACGAGCAGTACTTC
TRBJ1-2	-	TRBV15	once	CATSRDRYGYTF	TGTGCCACCAGCAGGGACAGATATGGCTACACCTTC
TRBJ1-2	-	TRBV6-5	-	CASSPNEGLGYTF	TGTGCCAGCAGTCCGAATGAGGGTTTGGGCTACACCTTC
TRBJ1-4	TRBD1	TRBV7-2	-	CASSLDREGKLFF	TGTGCCAGCAGCCTCGACAGGGAGGGAAAACTGTTTTTT
TRBJ2-1	-	TRBV7-2	-	CASRGILYNEQFF	TGTGCCAGTCGGGGTATCCTATACAATGAGCAGTTCTTC
TRBJ2-1	TRBD2	TRBV7-2	-	CASSIDGLAGGKQFF	TGTGCCAGCAGCATAGATGGACTAGCGGGAGGGAAGCAGTTCTTC
TRBJ2-5	TRBD1	TRBV5-4	-	CASSGTGQETQYF	TGTGCCAGCAGCGGGACAGGGCAAGAGACCCAGTACTTC
TRBJ2-5	TRBD1	TRBV7-2	few	CASSVRTGPAETQYF	TGTGCCAGCAGCGTCCGGACAGGTCCCGCGGAGACCCAGTACTTC
TRBJ2-3	TRBD1	TRBV4-2	-	CASSQQGAPSTDTQYF	TGTGCCAGCAGCCAGCAGGGGGCTCCAAGCACAGATACGCAGTATTTT
TRBJ2-1	TRBD2	TRBV5-4	-	CASSLGGSDNEQFF	TGTGCCAGCAGCTTAGGCGGGAGCGACAATGAGCAGTTCTTC
TRBJ2-5	-	TRBV5-1	-	CASSLNPHGVETQYF	TGCGCCAGCAGCTTAAATCCGCATGGGGTGGAGACCCAGTACTTC
TRBJ1-4	-	TRBV5-1	-	CASSWGRPVRNEKLFF	TGCGCCAGCAGCTGGGGCCGACCGGTAAGAAATGAAAAACTGTTTTTT
TRBJ2-1	TRBD2	TRBV4-3	-	CASSQNPPAGGYGEQFF	TGCGCCAGCAGCCAAAACCCCCCAGCGGGAGGGTACGGTGAGCAGTTCTTC
TRBJ2-5	-	TRBV6-5	-	CASSTLMNQGNQYF	TGTGCCAGCAGTACACTAATGAACCAGGGTAACCAGTACTTC
TRBJ2-1	TRBD2	TRBV19	-	CASSLSGREQFF	TGTGCCAGTAGTCTTAGCGGGAGGGAGCAGTTCTTC
TRBJ1-2	-	TRBV30	-	CAWSRGGSHGYTF	TGTGCCTGGAGTCGTGGCGGTTCGCACGGCTACACCTTC
TRBJ1-5	TRBD1	TRBV27	-	CASSLIQGNQPQHF	TGTGCCAGCAGTTTAATACAGGGGAATCAGCCCCAGCATTTT
TRBJ1-1	TRBD1	TRBV6-5	-	CASSLTGVGTEAFF	TGTGCCAGCAGCCTTACAGGGGTGGGCACTGAAGCTTTCTTT
TRBJ2-1	-	TRBV18	once	CASSLSGPTFF	-
TRBJ1-4	TRBD1	TRBV2	few	CASSVQGGGEKLFF	TGTGCCAGCAGTGTACAGGGGGGCGGTGAAAAACTGTTTTTT
TRBJ2-7	-	TRBV21-1	-	CASTPGGVKSYEQYF	TGTGCCAGCACCCCCGGGGGGGTGAAGTCCTACGAGCAGTACTTC
TRBJ2-1	-	TRBV27	-	CASSMYNEQFF	TGTGCCAGCAGTATGTACAATGAGCAGTTCTTC
TRBJ2-5	-	TRBV7-2	once	CASSLAGRQETQYF	TGTGCCAGCAGCTTAGCCGGAAGGCAAGAGACCCAGTACTTC
TRBJ2-1	TRBD1	TRBV7-2	-	CASSLAGQLYNEQFF	TGTGCCAGCAGCTTAGCGGGACAGCTCTACAATGAGCAGTTCTTC
TRBJ1-2	-	TRBV10-3	few	CAISESMAGYTF	TGTGCCATCAGTGAGTCGATGGCTGGCTACACCTTC
TRBJ1-5	-	TRBV6-5	-	CASGRPGQDQPQHF	TGTGCCAGCGGTAGGCCGGGACAAGATCAGCCCCAGCATTTT
TRBJ2-1	-	TRBV27	-	CASSLGAVINEQFF	TGTGCCAGCAGCCTCGGGGCCGTCATCAATGAGCAGTTCTTC
TRBJ2-5	-	TRBV7-3	-	CASSPRLGYETQYF	TGTGCCAGCAGCCCTAGGCTCGGATACGAGACCCAGTACTTC
TRBJ2-1	TRBD2	TRBV28	-	CASSETVAGGMNEQFF	TGTGCCAGCAGTGAAACGGTAGCGGGAGGAATGAATGAGCAGTTCTTC
TRBJ1-4	-	TRBV28	-	CASSGAGPLLNEKLFF	TGTGCCAGCAGTGGCGCGGGGCCGCTTCTTAATGAAAAACTGTTTTTT
TRBJ2-7	-	TRBV6-5	-	CASSYEGGPSDEQYF	TGTGCCAGCAGTTACGAGGGCGGTCCGAGCGACGAGCAGTACTTC
TRBJ1-5	-	TRBV4-2	few	CASSQDIGSAGPQHF	TGTGCCAGCAGCCAAGACATCGGGAGCGCCGGGCCCCAGCATTTT
TRBJ2-1	TRBD2	TRBV5-4	-	CASSRPVAGAYNEQFF	TGTGCCAGCAGCCGCCCCGTAGCGGGTGCGTACAATGAGCAGTTCTTC
TRBJ2-3	TRBD1	TRBV28	-	CASMDRALDFISTDTQYF	TGTGCCAGCATGGACAGGGCCCTAGATTTTATTAGCACAGATACGCAGTATTTT
TRBJ2-7	-	TRBV21-1	-	CASSKNPRVSYEQYF	TGTGCCAGCAGCAAAAACCCTCGAGTCTCCTACGAGCAGTACTTC
TRBJ2-7	TRBD2	TRBV25-1	-	CASSEPGLDEQYF	TGTGCCAGCAGCGAACCGGGACTAGACGAGCAGTACTTC
TRBJ2-1	-	TRBV7-8	-	CASSHFAANNEQFF	TGTGCCAGCAGTCACTTTGCGGCAAACAATGAGCAGTTCTTC
TRBJ2-1	TRBD2	TRBV5-8	-	CASSWGLAGLYNEQFF	TGTGCCAGCAGCTGGGGACTAGCGGGACTCTACAATGAGCAGTTCTTC
TRBJ2-3	-	TRBV5-1	-	CASSYNGLADTQYF	TGCGCCAGCAGCTATAACGGGTTGGCAGATACGCAGTATTTT
TRBJ1-4	-	TRBV2	few	CASKVVSEKLFF	TGTGCCAGCAAAGTTGTGAGTGAAAAACTGTTTTTT
TRBJ2-1	-	TRBV15	-	CATSRALERVNLNEQFF	TGTGCCACCAGCAGAGCCCTGGAGCGGGTCAACCTCAATGAGCAGTTCTTC
TRBJ1-2	-	TRBV28	-	CASSTGGFLGRGVLGYTF	TGTGCCAGCAGTACAGGAGGTTTTTTGGGCAGGGGAGTACTTGGCTACACCTTC
TRBJ2-2	-	TRBV5-1	-	CASSSTTNTGELFF	TGCGCCAGCAGCTCGACAACGAACACCGGGGAGCTGTTTTTT
TRBJ1-2	-	TRBV29-1	once	CSVRGGGDGYTF	TGCAGCGTACGAGGGGGGGGTGATGGCTACACCTTC
TRBJ2-5	-	TRBV7-6	once	CASSSNRVGETQYF	TGTGCCAGCAGCTCAAACAGGGTTGGGGAGACCCAGTACTTC
TRBJ1-1	TRBD1	TRBV19	-	CASSTTGGETEAFF	TGTGCCAGTAGTACCACAGGGGGGGAGACTGAAGCTTTCTTT
TRBJ2-5	-	TRBV19	-	CASSIGPQETQYF	TGTGCCAGTAGTATAGGCCCCCAAGAGACCCAGTACTTC
TRBJ1-1	-	TRBV6-4	-	CASSSDGGDVAFF	TGTGCCAGCAGCTCGGACGGGGGTGATGTAGCTTTCTTT
TRBJ1-1	TRBD1	TRBV25-1	-	CASSEPQQGGTEAFF	TGTGCCAGCAGTGAACCCCAGCAGGGGGGCACTGAAGCTTTCTTT
TRBJ2-5	-	TRBV28	-	CASSLSGQGTRETQYF	TGTGCCAGCAGTTTAAGCGGCCAGGGGACGAGGGAGACCCAGTACTTC
TRBJ2-5	-	TRBV29-1	-	CSVEAWQTQYF	TGCAGCGTTGAAGCCTGGCAGACCCAGTACTTC
TRBJ2-3	-	TRBV10-3	-	CAISLDLRGTDTQYF	TGTGCCATCAGTCTGGACTTGCGGGGCACAGATACGCAGTATTTT
TRBJ2-3	TRBD2	TRBV6-6	-	CASRKGTSGSTDTQYF	TGTGCCAGCAGAAAAGGGACTAGCGGGAGCACAGATACGCAGTATTTT
TRBJ1-2	-	TRBV27	-	CASSALQGNYGYTF	TGTGCCAGCAGCGCCCTACAGGGAAACTATGGCTACACCTTC